The 32 T cell receptor beta chains below all came from one sample that was sequenced in a study of cytomegalovirus exposure and HLA in healthy donors. Researchers ran the PCR with 60 Vbeta and 13 Jbeta primers. Method: immunoSEQ multiplex PCR; TCRdb's copy keeps in-frame clones and lacks some. The sample includes approximately 190,000 clones, about 12% seen only once; the top ten take over 6.5%. Sample: PBMCs. The receptors originated from a man aged 45-65 years in good health and CMV-seropositive.

In its sample, this clone was seen a few times. The chain recombines TRBV11-3 with TRBJ2-5; D gene uncertain. CDR1 and CDR2 from the germline V gene are SGHNT and YENEEA. V dropped 4 bases and J dropped 9 bases, with 15 bases sitting between them. The CDR3 is 13 residues long. The CDR3 sequence: CASSSLNALAQYF. CDR3 sequence (DNA): TGTGCCAGCAGCTCGTTGAACGCACTGGCCCAGTACTTC. Full variable domain (rest looked up from reference TRBV11-3 and TRBJ2-5): EAGVVQSPRYKIIEKKQPVAFWCNPISGHNTLYWYLQNLGQGPELLIRYENEEAVDDSQLPKDRFSAERLKGVDSTLKIQPAELGDSAVYLCASSSLNALAQYFGPGTRLLVL.

J is TRBJ1-5 and V is TRBV27; D possibly corresponds to TRBD1 (5 bases). Germline V gene lookup returns CDR1 MNHEY and CDR2 SMNVEV (reference sequence). V lost 2 bases, J lost 7 bases, and 12 bases lay in between. The CDR3 runs 14 residues. In DNA, the CDR3 is TGTGCCAGCAGTTTAGGGTCCAGGGAACAGCCCCAGCATTTT. It encodes CASSLGSREQPQHF.

This clone was observed a handful of times. V and J are TRBV7-8 and TRBJ1-4; D unresolved. The germline V and J ends were trimmed by 1 base and 6 bases, with 9 bases remaining between them. The CDR3 sequence is 14 residues long. Germline loops: CDR1 SGHVS, CDR2 FQNEAQ. CDR3 nucleotide sequence: TGTGCCAGCAGCTTAGGCAGGCCTTATGAAAAACTGTTTTTT. Encoded protein: CASSLGRPYEKLFF.

The chain employs TRBV19 and TRBJ1-5; unclear D gene. Germline CDR1 is LNHDA and CDR2 is SQIVND (reference sequence). Trimming took off 6 bases at V and 5 bases at J, with 11 bases between the two ends. The CDR3 is 13 residues long. CDR3 sequence reads: CASSGGWDQPQHF. The CDR3 nucleotides are TGTGCCAGTAGCGGCGGATGGGATCAGCCCCAGCATTTT.

This clone was recorded a few times. The chain combines TRBV18 with TRBJ2-7; 8 positions match TRBD1. After removal of 6 bases from V and 4 bases from J, the junction contained 8 bases not matched to a gene. CDR3 length equals 14 residues. Germline CDR1 is KGHSH and CDR2 is LQKENI. The CDR3 coding sequence is TGTGCCAGCTCCCCCGGGACAGGAAGATACGAGCAGTACGTC. The encoded protein is CASSPGTGRYEQYV.

This clone was counted between two and nine times. The J gene is TRBJ2-7, the V gene TRBV5-1, with 7 bases aligning to TRBD1. This CDR3 spans 16 amino acids. Germline V gene data show CDR1 as SGHRS and CDR2 as YFSETQ. With 0 bases clipped from V and 3 bases from J, the junction kept 9 bases outside the gene matches. The CDR3 loop is CASSLVDRAPGYEQYV. Written as DNA, the CDR3 is TGCGCCAGCAGCTTGGTCGACAGGGCGCCAGGCTACGAGCAGTACGTC.

A few counts support this clone. The gene calls are TRBV6-6 and TRBJ1-4; 8 bases are shared with TRBD1. CDR3 length: 13 amino acids. Trimming removed 5 bases from V and 8 bases from J; junction bases left unmatched: 4. Germline CDR1 MNHNY, CDR2 SVGAGI (reference sequence). CDR3 in DNA: TGTGCCAGCAGTGACAGGGGAAGCGAAAAACTGTTTTTT. It is translated as CASSDRGSEKLFF.

This chain connects TRBV5-1 to TRBJ2-7; 7 nucleotides align to TRBD1. Trimming cost V 4 bases and J 4 bases; bases outside gene matches: 8. The CDR3 runs to 14 residues. Germline-derived CDR1 and CDR2 are SGHRS and YFSETQ. CDR3 sequence: CASSTGTAPYEQYV. CDR3 in DNA: TGCGCCAGCAGCACAGGGACAGCCCCGTACGAGCAGTACGTC.

This clone was found many times. The chain is built from TRBV5-6 and TRBJ1-1, with D uncertain. Germline V lookup: CDR1 SGHDT, CDR2 YYEEEE. The V and J ends lost 0 bases and 10 bases respectively, with 16 bases between them. This CDR3 has 14 amino acids. The CDR3 coding sequence is TGTGCCAGCAGCTTGGCCTGGGCCCCATTGGGAGCTTTCTTT. Encoded protein: CASSLAWAPLGAFF.

This clone was detected a few times. The chain is built from TRBV28 and TRBJ1-2, with TRBD1 matching over 8 bases. The CDR3 length is 13 residues. The germline gives CDR1 MDHEN, CDR2 SYDVKM. J was trimmed by 7 bases and V by 5 bases; bases with no gene match: 6. In DNA form, the CDR3 reads TGTGCCAGCAGTGTACAGGGGGGGCGTGGCTACACCTTC. Translated: CASSVQGGRGYTF.

This clone was picked up a small number of times. The genes are TRBV6-5 and TRBJ2-2, with 9 bases lining up with TRBD1. The trim removed 7 bases at V and 7 bases at J, leaving 7 bases unmatched. Germline V gives CDR1 MNHEY, CDR2 SVGAGI. This CDR3 region has 14 residues. For the CDR3, the DNA is TGTGCCAGCAAACACAGGGGGCAAGGCGGGGAGCTGTTTTTT. This translates into CASKHRGQGGELFF.

This clone was seen more than once but under ten times. J is TRBJ1-2 and V is TRBV2; unclear D gene. Germline V gene lookup returns CDR1 SNHLY and CDR2 FYNNEI. Trimming took off 9 bases at V and 6 bases at J, with 14 bases between the two ends. This CDR3 is built from 12 residues. CDR3 residues: CARAFGGDGYTF. The CDR3, as DNA: TGTGCCAGAGCGTTTGGTGGAGATGGCTACACCTTC.

The chain has TRBV7-9 and TRBJ1-1; TRBD1 matches at 7 bases. CDR1 is SEHNR and CDR2 is FQNEAQ in the germline V gene (reference sequence). This CDR3 is 16 amino acids long. J lost 4 bases, V lost 5 bases, and 13 bases had no gene match. In DNA, the CDR3 is TGTGCCAGCAGCCCACTGAGGGGGCAAGGCGGCACTGAAGCTTTCTTT. Protein: CASSPLRGQGGTEAFF.

In its sample, this clone was seen a few times. The V call is TRBV4-1, the J call TRBJ2-3; tentative D call: TRBD2 (6 bases). V lost 3 bases and J 5 bases, leaving 15 bases between the germline ends. CDR1 MGHRA and CDR2 YSYEKL come from the germline V gene. This CDR3 has 15 residues. The DNA for the CDR3 is TGCGCCAGCAGCCAGGCCAGTGGAGCGGGAGATACGCAGTATTTT. Protein sequence: CASSQASGAGDTQYF.

In regard to this clone: At one of its ends the junction is not consistent with the germline gene, which may arise from a read error. The genes are TRBV4-3 and TRBJ1-4, with a tentative D call TRBD1 (6 bases). The CDR3 consists of 15 residues. Germline CDR1 LGHNA, CDR2 YSLEER. The CDR3: CASSPDDRSISAKSF. Written as DNA, the CDR3 is TGCGCCAGCAGCCCAGACGACAGGTCGATTTCTGCCAAATCTTTT.

The rearrangement uses TRBV7-9 and TRBJ1-1; 8 bases fit TRBD1. This CDR3 contains 17 residues. CDR1 and CDR2 from the germline V gene are SEHNR and FQNEAQ (reference sequence). Trimming at V came to 5 bases and at J to 11 bases, leaving 22 bases not matched to a gene. CDR3 bases: TGTGCCAGCAGCCCTAAATTCCTGAGGACAGGGTGGGAGTGGGCTTTCTTT. Amino acid sequence: CASSPKFLRTGWEWAFF.

A few counts support this clone. This chain uses TRBV4-1 with TRBJ2-3; 7 nucleotides align to TRBD2. The germline CDR1 and CDR2 sequences are MGHRA and YSYEKL. The CDR3 is made up of 16 amino acids. Germline trimming cut 4 bases from V and 5 bases from J; bases unmatched to any gene: 12. This CDR3 is CASSLQTSIGRDTQYF. CDR3 in DNA: TGCGCCAGCAGCCTACAGACTAGCATTGGTCGAGATACGCAGTATTTT.

The V gene is TRBV6-5, the J gene TRBJ2-7; the match to TRBD1 covers 7 bases. Trimming cost V 5 bases and J 4 bases; bases outside gene matches: 11. CDR1 and CDR2 from the germline V gene are MNHEY and SVGAGI. This CDR3 comprises 15 residues. The CDR3 DNA reads as TGTGCCAGCAGTAAATCGACAGGGATTGGGTACGAGCAGTACGTC. Translating gives CASSKSTGIGYEQYV.

Only a few counts were recorded for this clone. This chain joins TRBV5-4 and TRBJ2-6, with 8 bases aligning to TRBD1. V shed 3 bases, J shed 1 base, and the junction held 6 bases outside the gene matches. In germline, CDR1 is SGHNT, CDR2 YYREEE (reference sequence). The CDR3 is 17 residues long. CDR3 region: CASSSAGGSSGANVLTF. The CDR3 nucleotides read TGTGCCAGCAGCTCGGCAGGGGGCTCTTCTGGGGCCAACGTCCTGACTTTC.

The chain links TRBV7-8 to TRBJ1-1; the D is unclear. Germline CDR1 reads SGHVS; CDR2 reads FQNEAQ. The germline V and J ends were trimmed by 1 base and 5 bases, with 17 bases remaining between them. CDR3 length equals 16 residues. In nucleotides, the CDR3 is TGTGCCAGCAGCTTAGTTCAGGCCTCGCTTGGGACTGAAGCTTTCTTT. Its translation: CASSLVQASLGTEAFF.

This chain links TRBV9 with TRBJ2-2; 12 nucleotides align to TRBD2. The V segment lost 4 bases and the J segment 5 bases; nucleotides outside the gene matches: 6. This CDR3 has 16 amino acids. In germline, CDR1 is SGDLS, CDR2 YYNGEE. The CDR3 DNA reads TGTGCCAGCAGCCACTCAGGGACTAGCGGGACCGGGGAGCTGTTTTTT. Its translation is CASSHSGTSGTGELFF.

This chain links TRBV6-5 with TRBJ1-2; weak D call: TRBD1 (6 bases). Germline loops: CDR1 MNHEY, CDR2 SVGAGI. The V and J ends lost 4 bases and 2 bases respectively, with 11 bases between them. CDR3 length: 14 amino acids. CDR3 in amino acids: CASSSTTGNYGYTF. The DNA of the CDR3 is TGTGCCAGCAGTTCCACGACAGGAAACTATGGCTACACCTTC.

The V and J genes are TRBV6-5 and TRBJ1-6; unclear D gene. The CDR3 totals 14 residues. Germline V gives CDR1 MNHEY, CDR2 SVGAGI. Trimming removed 4 bases at V and 7 bases at J, with 11 bases between. CDR3 sequence: CASSSRVGNSPLHF. The DNA of the CDR3 is TGTGCCAGCAGTTCCCGGGTCGGGAATTCACCCCTCCACTTT.

This clone has just a few counts. V gene TRBV5-4 combines with J gene TRBJ1-1; D uncertain. Trimming left V 4 bases short and J 3 bases short, with 16 bases between. Germline V gene data show CDR1 as SGHNT and CDR2 as YYREEE (reference sequence). The CDR3 sequence is 15 residues long. The CDR3 DNA reads as TGTGCCAGCAGCCCTCCGGCGGGTTGGGACACTGAAGCTTTCTTT. Residues: CASSPPAGWDTEAFF.

This chain connects TRBV28 to TRBJ2-2; D remains unclear. CDR1 is MDHEN and CDR2 is SYDVKM in the germline V gene. Trimming took 7 bases from V and 6 from J, leaving 15 bases between them. The CDR3 extends over 14 amino acids. CDR3 bases: TGTGCCAGCATGTTCTGGGTAGGAGCCGGGGAGCTGTTTTTT. Protein product: CASMFWVGAGELFF.

Only a few counts were recorded for this clone. V is TRBV5-1 and J is TRBJ2-7; 9 bases align to TRBD1. V lost 3 bases and J lost 3; bases outside the gene matches: 4. Per germline, CDR1 SGHRS and CDR2 YFSETQ. This CDR3 has 14 amino acids. As DNA, the CDR3 is TGCGCCAGCAGCTGGTCGGACAGGGGCTACGAGCAGTACTTC. Translated: CASSWSDRGYEQYF.

This clone has only a few counts. The genes are TRBV6-1 and TRBJ2-2, with 9 bases that match TRBD1. The V and J ends lost 4 bases and 0 bases, in that order; junction bases with no gene match: 3. Germline assignment: CDR1 MNHNS and CDR2 SASEGT. The CDR3 is 16 amino acids. CDR3: CASSARTGANTGELFF. In nucleotides, the CDR3 is TGTGCCAGCAGTGCCCGGACAGGGGCGAACACCGGGGAGCTGTTTTTT.

In this sample, this clone turned up a few times. This rearrangement joins TRBV5-1 to TRBJ2-5, with 13 bases that match TRBD2. CDR1 SGHRS and CDR2 YFSETQ come from the germline V gene. The CDR3 length is 14 residues. V was clipped by 5 bases and J by 4 bases; unmatched bases: 2. CDR3: CASRRTSGGETQYF. CDR3 sequence (DNA): TGCGCCAGCAGACGGACTAGCGGGGGAGAGACCCAGTACTTC.

The chain employs TRBV6-1 and TRBJ2-7; D may be TRBD1 (6 bases). Trimming took off 6 bases at V and 5 bases at J, with 17 bases between the two ends. This CDR3 is built from 14 residues. Germline V CDR1 and CDR2: MNHNS, SASEGT. This CDR3 is CASRGTGRQNEQYF. The CDR3, as DNA: TGTGCCAGCAGGGGAACAGGGCGGCAGAACGAGCAGTACTTC.

The chain employs TRBV10-3 and TRBJ2-7, with a weak D call TRBD1 (6 bases). Germline V gene sequence: CDR1 ENHRY, CDR2 SYGVKD. V was cut by 4 bases and J by 2 bases, with 12 bases left in between. There are 14 residues in the CDR3. Here the CDR3 reads CAISAAGTPYEQYV. CDR3 nucleotides: TGTGCCATCAGTGCAGCCGGGACACCCTACGAGCAGTACGTC.

This clone came up once. J is TRBJ2-7 and V is TRBV28; D might be TRBD1 (5 bases). This CDR3 has 16 amino acids. V dropped 2 bases and J dropped 2 bases, with 16 bases sitting between them. Germline assignment: CDR1 MDHEN and CDR2 SYDVKM. CDR3 bases: TGTGCCAGCAGTTTAAGTGGCAGGGCCCCTACCTACGAGCAGTACGTC. Its translation: CASSLSGRAPTYEQYV.

The genes are TRBV9 and TRBJ2-2, with 9 bases that match TRBD1. CDR1 is SGDLS and CDR2 is YYNGEE in the germline V gene. Trimming took 4 bases from V and 4 from J; bases not matched to a gene: 5. This CDR3 region has 15 residues. The CDR3 spells CASSLGQGTTGELFF. The CDR3, as DNA: TGTGCCAGCAGCTTAGGACAGGGGACCACCGGGGAGCTGTTTTTT.